A single sample gave rise to the 23 T cell receptor beta chains below, sequenced in a study of T-cell reconstitution after alpha-beta-depleted transplantation in children. Using unique molecular identifiers, the investigators prepared the TCRbeta library. Each CDR3 protein is one row after TCRdb ran MiXCR on the PCR reads. The sample shows hundreds of thousands of distinct CDR3 sequences, under 30% of them seen only once. This sample comprised PBMCs, obtained before TCRalphabeta/CD19-depleted stem cell transplant. The receptors were sampled from a girl aged 2-15 years with Fanconi anemia, due to receive a stem cell transplant.

There are a few counts of this clonotype. This chain connects TRBV7-3 to TRBJ2-1, with D tentatively TRBD1 (6 bases). The ends were cut back, 0 bases at V and 0 bases at J, with 6 bases in the middle. The CDR3 totals 15 residues. Looked up from germline, CDR1 is SGHTA and CDR2 is FQGTGA. The CDR3: CASSLTGHSYNEQFF. The CDR3 bases are TGTGCCAGCAGCTTAACGGGACACTCCTACAATGAGCAGTTCTTC.

This clonotype was detected a few times. The chain uses TRBV4-1 and TRBJ1-3; D is ambiguous. The germline CDR1 and CDR2 sequences are MGHRA and YSYEKL. The CDR3 has 15 amino acids. V was cut by 0 bases and J by 8 bases, with 14 bases left in between. The CDR3 is CASSQDRWNSDTIYF. The CDR3 region has the DNA TGCGCCAGCAGCCAAGATAGGTGGAATTCGGACACCATATATTTT.

This clonotype was detected many times. The chain combines TRBV11-2 with TRBJ2-7; D is perhaps TRBD1 or TRBD2 (5 bases each). CDR3 size: 14 residues. Trimming removed 4 bases at V and 4 bases at J, with 14 bases between. Germline loops: CDR1 SGHAT, CDR2 FQNNGV. In nucleotides, the CDR3 is TGTGCCAGCAGCTCCGCCGGGACGGCATACGAGCAGTACTTC. Translated, it gives CASSSAGTAYEQYF. The full variable domain, rest sourced from reference TRBV11-2 and TRBJ2-7, is EAGVAQSPRYKIIEKRQSVAFWCNPISGHATLYWYQQILGQGPKLLIQFQNNGVVDDSQLPKDRFSAERLKGVDSTLKIQPAKLEDSAVYLCASSSAGTAYEQYFGPGTRLTVT.

The J gene is TRBJ2-3, the V gene TRBV29-1, with no clear D. Trimming cost V 4 bases and J 3 bases, with 14 bases left between them. The CDR3 length is 14 residues. Germline V gene data show CDR1 as SQVTM and CDR2 as ANQGSEA. CDR3 region: CSVARPISTDTQYF. In nucleotides, the CDR3 is TGCAGCGTTGCCCGACCGATTTCGACAGATACGCAGTATTTT.

The genes are TRBV12-3 or TRBV12-4 and TRBJ2-7; D call uncertain. V gave up 5 bases and J gave up 2 bases, with 13 bases separating them. CDR3 length: 14 amino acids. This CDR3 reads CASSPADNPYEQYF. Here the CDR3 DNA reads TGTGCCAGCAGTCCGGCGGATAATCCCTACGAGCAGTACTTC.

This clonotype was counted at least ten times. In DNA, the CDR3 is TGTGCCAGCAGCCACGTCGCAGGGCTTACTGAAGCTTTCTTT. Translated: CASSHVAGLTEAFF. V and J are TRBV5-4 and TRBJ1-1; TRBD1 might be the D (5 bases). The CDR3 runs 14 residues. The germline V gene encodes CDR1 SGHNT and CDR2 YYREEE (reference sequence). Trimming shortened V by 4 bases and J by 5 bases, and 15 bases separated the two germline ends.

This clonotype was detected many times. The V and J genes are TRBV7-2 and TRBJ2-5; the match to TRBD2 covers 8 bases. Germline V gene data show CDR1 as SGHTA and CDR2 as FQGNSA. The CDR3 covers 16 residues. J lost 4 bases, V lost 1 base, and 8 bases had no gene match. DNA of the CDR3: TGTGCCAGCAGCTTAGGCATTAGCGGGACTCGAGAGACCCAGTACTTC. Amino acid sequence: CASSLGISGTRETQYF.

This clonotype was seen repeatedly, ten times or more. The V and J genes are TRBV5-1 and TRBJ1-1, with 7 nucleotides matching TRBD1. The CDR3 is 18 residues long. Unmatched junction bases numbered 11, after V lost 0 bases and J lost 0 bases. Per the germline V gene, CDR1 is SGHRS and CDR2 is YFSETQ. CDR3 sequence: CASSLATRTGGMNTEAFF. The CDR3 DNA reads TGCGCCAGCAGCTTGGCCACTCGGACAGGCGGTATGAACACTGAAGCTTTCTTT.

This rearrangement joins TRBV6-5 to TRBJ2-7; D gene unclear. Germline V gene data show CDR1 as MNHEY and CDR2 as SVGAGI. The CDR3 has 15 residues. The V and J ends lost 0 bases and 4 bases respectively, with 13 bases between them. DNA of the CDR3: TGTGCCAGCAGTTACTCGCGAATAAATCAGTACGAGCAGTACTTC. Translated: CASSYSRINQYEQYF.

The chain carries TRBV29-1 and TRBJ2-1, with D possibly being TRBD1 (5 bases). The V end lost 0 bases, the J end lost 3 bases, and 24 bases lay between the germline ends. Germline CDR1 is SQVTM and CDR2 is ANQGSEA. The CDR3 totals 19 residues. CDR3 in DNA: TGCAGCGTTGAAGATCTCGGCGTTACAACAGGTTCGGACTACAATGAGCAGTTCTTC. Translated: CSVEDLGVTTGSDYNEQFF.

This clonotype was recorded many times. The chain uses TRBV29-1 and TRBJ2-7, with TRBD2 matching 8 bases. The germline V gene encodes CDR1 SQVTM and CDR2 ANQGSEA. The CDR3 totals 13 residues. The J segment lost 1 base and the V segment lost 4 bases, leaving 3 bases of the junction unmatched. The CDR3 loop reads CSVVVAGSYEQYF. The CDR3 DNA follows: TGCAGCGTTGTAGTAGCGGGGTCCTACGAGCAGTACTTC.

The chain links TRBV15 to TRBJ2-1, with 8 bases identical to TRBD2. Per the germline V gene, CDR1 is LNHNV and CDR2 is YYDKDF (reference sequence). With V trimmed by 1 base and J by 6 bases, 5 bases remained unmatched. The CDR3 consists of 15 residues. For the CDR3, the DNA is TGTGCCACCAGCAGAGTAGCGGGATTCAGCAATGAGCAGTTCTTC. Protein sequence: CATSRVAGFSNEQFF.

This clonotype appeared once. J is TRBJ2-7 and V is TRBV20-1, with no clear D. This CDR3 contains 13 residues. Germline V gene data show CDR1 as DFQATT and CDR2 as SNEGSKA (reference sequence). Trimming shortened V by 1 base and J by 3 bases, and 10 bases separated the two germline ends. CDR3 protein: CSARGFINYEQYF. Written as DNA, the CDR3 is TGCAGTGCTAGAGGGTTTATCAACTACGAGCAGTACTTC.

This clonotype appeared many times. The chain has TRBV12-3 or TRBV12-4 and TRBJ2-2; tentatively, D is TRBD1 (6 bases). The CDR3 is made up of 15 amino acids. The V end was cut by 6 bases, the J end by 3 bases, with 14 bases between. CDR3 in DNA: TGTGCCAGCAGGAGCACGGGACACTACACCGGGGAGCTGTTTTTT. Protein sequence: CASRSTGHYTGELFF.

The chain carries TRBV3-1 and TRBJ2-5; TRBD2 matches at 7 bases. The germline V gene encodes CDR1 LGHDT and CDR2 YNNKEL (reference sequence). Trimming at V came to 3 bases and at J to 1 base, leaving 8 bases not matched to a gene. This CDR3 is 16 amino acids long. The CDR3 nucleotides read TGTGCCAGCAGCCACGGGGGAGGGAGTTCCCAAGAGACCCAGTACTTC. Its protein is CASSHGGGSSQETQYF.

This clonotype was seen ten or more times. This rearrangement joins TRBV6-5 to TRBJ2-7; 8 bases map to TRBD2. The CDR3 has 13 amino acids. Germline values: CDR1 MNHEY, CDR2 SVGAGI. The trim removed 10 bases at V and 6 bases at J, leaving 11 bases unmatched. The CDR3 sequence is CATVREGTSEQYF. DNA of the CDR3: TGTGCCACGGTACGGGAGGGAACTTCCGAGCAGTACTTC.

Ten or more counts support this clonotype. The chain combines TRBV6-5 with TRBJ2-7; 9 bases align to TRBD1. CDR1 and CDR2 (germline): MNHEY, SVGAGI. The junction had 7 bases not matched to a gene; V was cut back by 3 bases and J by 4 bases. The CDR3 has 15 residues. The CDR3 DNA sequence: TGTGCCAGCAGTTATACCGGGACAGGGTTTTACGAGCAGTACTTC. Translating it yields CASSYTGTGFYEQYF.

This clonotype was counted many times. The chain recombines TRBV5-1 with TRBJ2-1; 12 positions agree with TRBD2. After removal of 5 bases from V and 6 bases from J, the junction contained 6 bases not matched to a gene. CDR1 SGHRS and CDR2 YFSETQ come from the germline V gene. This CDR3 is built from 15 residues. CDR3 DNA sequence: TGCGCCAGCAGTGCTGGACTAGCGGGATCCAATGAGCAGTTCTTC. Protein: CASSAGLAGSNEQFF.

This clonotype was recorded at least ten times. The rearrangement uses TRBV6-1 and TRBJ1-5; D is undetermined. Germline loops: CDR1 MNHNS, CDR2 SASEGT. V was shortened by 10 bases and J by 1 base, with 14 bases between the two germline ends. The CDR3 totals 14 residues. The CDR3 DNA follows: TGTGCCACCTCAGACACGACGAGCAATCAGCCCCAGCATTTT. It encodes CATSDTTSNQPQHF.

This chain connects TRBV18 to TRBJ2-1; no clear D gene. The germline V gene has CDR1 KGHSH and CDR2 LQKENI. V was shortened by 3 bases and J by 2 bases, with 11 bases between the two germline ends. The CDR3 extends over 15 amino acids. CDR3 nucleotide sequence: TGTGCCAGCTCACCGGCCGTTGTGGCCTACAATGAGCAGTTCTTC. Its protein product is CASSPAVVAYNEQFF. The full variable domain, completed using reference TRBV18 and TRBJ2-1, is NAGVMQNPRHLVRRRGQEARLRCSPMKGHSHVYWYRQLPEEGLKFMVYLQKENIIDESGMPKERFSAEFPKEGPSILRIQQVVRGDSAAYFCASSPAVVAYNEQFFGPGTRLTVL.

The rearrangement uses TRBV20-1 and TRBJ2-1; possibly TRBD2 for D (6 bases). The CDR3 covers 16 residues. With 3 bases removed from V and 5 bases from J, the gap between germline ends came to 20 bases. Germline lookup yields CDR1 DFQATT and CDR2 SNEGSKA (reference sequence). In DNA, the CDR3 is TGCAGTGCTAGTATCCTACGGGGGTCCCACGACAATGAGCAGTTCTTC. Its protein product is CSASILRGSHDNEQFF.

This clonotype has ten or more counts. The chain combines TRBV20-1 with TRBJ2-7; 11 bases map to TRBD2. The CDR3 runs 13 residues. V was pared by 7 bases and J by 2 bases, with 4 bases of the junction left unmatched. The germline V gene encodes CDR1 DFQATT and CDR2 SNEGSKA (reference sequence). The CDR3 sequence is CSVATSGAYEQYF. In DNA form, the CDR3 reads TGCAGTGTGGCGACTAGCGGGGCCTACGAGCAGTACTTC.

This clonotype was counted ten times or more. This rearrangement joins TRBV20-1 to TRBJ1-4, with TRBD1 matching over 9 bases. This CDR3 region has 13 residues. Trimming took 3 bases from V and 8 from J; bases not matched to a gene: 4. Germline CDR1 is DFQATT and CDR2 is SNEGSKA (reference sequence). The CDR3 sequence is CSASNRGREKLFF. CDR3 nucleotides: TGCAGTGCTAGTAACAGGGGGCGAGAAAAACTGTTTTTT.